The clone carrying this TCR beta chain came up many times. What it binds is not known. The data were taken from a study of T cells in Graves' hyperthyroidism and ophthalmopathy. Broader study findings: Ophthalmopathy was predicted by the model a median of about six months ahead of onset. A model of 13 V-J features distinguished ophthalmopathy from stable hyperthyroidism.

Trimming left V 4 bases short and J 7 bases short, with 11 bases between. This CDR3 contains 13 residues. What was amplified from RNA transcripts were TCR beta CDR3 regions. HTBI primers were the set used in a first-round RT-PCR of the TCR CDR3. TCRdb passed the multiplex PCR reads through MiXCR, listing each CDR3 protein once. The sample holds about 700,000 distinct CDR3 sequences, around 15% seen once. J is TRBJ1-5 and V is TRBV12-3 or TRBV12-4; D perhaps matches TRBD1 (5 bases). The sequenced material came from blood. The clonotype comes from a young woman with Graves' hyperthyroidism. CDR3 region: CASSWGRRQPQHF. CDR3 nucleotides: TGTGCCAGCAGTTGGGGGAGGCGGCAGCCCCAGCATTTT.